This T cell receptor (beta chain) was recorded in a study of T cells in Graves' hyperthyroidism and ophthalmopathy. Amplification of TCR beta CDR3 regions used RNA as the template. Using the HTBI primer set, a first-round RT-PCR was run on the TCR CDR3. Via MiXCR, TCRdb re-called the multiplex PCR reads, giving one row per CDR3 protein. Of approximately 360,000 distinct CDR3 sequences detected, about 25% appear once; the ten largest clones hold roughly 80%. V gave up 5 bases and J gave up 2 bases; unmatched junction bases: 8. This CDR3 is built from 15 residues. Germline V gives CDR1 MNHEY, CDR2 SMNVEV (reference sequence).

The chain has TRBV27 and TRBJ2-7, with 8 bases that match TRBD2. The source of this sequence is a man aged 50 to 60 with Graves' hyperthyroidism. The sequenced sample was blood. The chain's CDR3 is CASSPGVSGTYEQYF. The DNA of the CDR3 is TGTGCCAGCAGTCCCGGCGTTAGCGGGACCTACGAGCAGTACTTC.